This TCR beta chain was observed in a study of cytomegalovirus exposure and HLA in healthy donors (dated by TCRdb to between 2016 and 2019). Concerning the study at large: An earlier analysis of roughly 570 of the donors reported around 280 Gb of sequence data and some 110 million unique TCR beta sequences obtained from approximately 180 million T cells. An early release covering more than 500 HLA-typed donors comprised 250 to 350 gigabases of sequencing data and around 80 million unique TCR sequences. The genetic ancestry cluster associated with self-reported Caucasian donors included over 65% of the 350 to 500 genotyped donors. The study aimed to test whether signatures of past pathogen exposure could be identified by cataloging public T cell receptors. The T cell repertoires of under 750 subjects were profiled by immunosequencing and related to cytomegalovirus serostatus. A separate validation cohort of 90 to 150 different subjects was used in addition to the roughly 620-subject first cohort. To predict cytomegalovirus infection status, the study brought together high-throughput TCR immunosequencing, statistical association of individual TCRs with disease status, and machine learning. A later analysis re-examined previously published TCR beta repertoires from more than 650 donors and added high-resolution HLA genotyping to investigate patterns of TCR occurrence. In the later analysis, no new phenotypic data were used to find candidate immune exposures; instead, reliance was placed on TCR beta sequences and their occurrence across donors. To decide whether each TCR beta V gene segment behaved as functional or pseudogenic, an earlier analysis of 587 of the donors relied on high-throughput TCR beta sequencing. Alongside the repertoire data, information on donor age, sex, ethnicity and CMV serostatus was compiled. Genome-wide SNP genotypes for about three fifths of the roughly 670 donors were used in a later genetic analysis, which treated that subset as a discovery cohort. All discovery cohort repertoires had been generated on a single sequencing platform. HLA typing included class I and class II loci at four-digit resolution. Typing coverage varied by locus: roughly 620-640 donors for A, B, C, DRB1 and DQB1; roughly 510 for DQA1; nearly 610 for DPA1; roughly 450 for DPB1. About 5 DR-DQ haplotypes were handled as single units for association and clustering, since linkage in the cohort was strong. On average, approximately 250,000 unique TCR beta nucleotide sequences were sequenced per donor among a few hundred genotyped donors of the cohort, with roughly 18% of those sequences being non-productive. Overall results and qualifications from the work: A further reported finding was that TCR beta sequences accurately predicted the HLA-A and HLA-B alleles for most subjects in the first cohort. Linkage disequilibrium might explain the correlated functional status among segregating V segments, but an unknown experimental factor could not be ruled out. In a later genetic analysis, fewer N-insertions in productive TCRs were reported among donors in an Asian-associated ancestry cluster than the approximately 710-donor mean. Most TCR sequences were seen in very few donors, while some public TCRs were found in many individuals. The sequencing pipeline was judged likely to have produced a cluster of highly shared sequence variants as a technical artifact. V-gene and J-gene trimming of TCR beta chains was associated with a missense DCLRE1C variant in a later genetic analysis, and the association was replicated in an independent cohort. Broadly in line with IMGT annotations, most TCR beta V segments showed up in productive rearrangements about 90% or about 30% of the time in an earlier analysis of several hundred of the donors. Roughly uniform sequencing depth across donors was assumed in presence/absence analyses, although this assumption may not hold. In this cohort, only TCR beta chains were sequenced, and detectable features were limited by the absence of alpha or paired-chain data. The authors suggested that the approach could potentially be generalized to other disease states and immunological phenotypes. Specific HLA alleles were associated with over 15,000 TCR beta sequences at a false discovery rate of 0.05 in a later analysis. In a later analysis, HLA-associated TCR beta chains were found to be more clonally expanded and to have lower generation probabilities than equally common non-associated chains. Strong co-occurrence of HLA alleles, especially DR and DQ, made assigning TCR associations to individual alleles difficult. Three of the identified cytomegalovirus-associated TCR beta chains were confirmed in vitro to be specific for cytomegalovirus antigens. In a later analysis, TCR association rates were found to vary across HLA loci, with the most associated TCRs seen for DRB1 alleles and the fewest for HLA-C alleles. Most CMV-associated TCR beta chains appeared to be HLA-restricted in a later analysis, and the HLA associations seemed to be driven largely by CMV exposure. In both the original and validation cohorts, the classifier was reported to diagnose cytomegalovirus status with high specificity and sensitivity. The study listed around 160 TCR beta chains as associated with cytomegalovirus. Immune exposure information for the cohort was limited to CMV serostatus. Roughly 15 rarely observed V segments, including chromosome 9 orphons, were excluded from the earlier analysis of several hundred of the donors because counts were too low. According to a later analysis, parvovirus B19, influenza, CMV and Epstein-Barr virus appeared linked to several top co-occurrence clusters. HLA typing was unavailable for some donors at each locus, so association tests used only the typed subset.

Libraries were constructed by the immunoSEQ multiplex PCR assay. For the multiplex PCR, a mixture combining 60 forward primers for TCR Vbeta segments and 13 reverse primers for TCR Jbeta segments was used. The CDR3 region of rearranged TCR beta genes was amplified from genomic DNA by a multiplex PCR assay. The Illumina HiSeq System was used to sequence the amplified TCR beta libraries as 87-base-pair reads. The authors processed their data as follows. A later analysis tallied 75 million to 95 million unique TCR beta chains across the approximately 670 repertoires, and about 10 million of those chains were shared by two or more donors. A nearest-neighbor algorithm error-corrected the raw reads and collapsed the reads into unique sequences, merging closely related sequences to remove PCR and sequencing errors. CDR3 sequences were aligned to IMGT reference sequences to assign V, D and J gene segments. For a sequence to be retained, a match of at least six nucleotides to both a V gene segment and a J gene segment was required. Rearrangements were called productive when the CDR3 lacked stop codons and stayed in frame with V and J; all others were non-productive. CDR3 was defined by IMGT convention, running from the second conserved V-encoded cysteine to the conserved J-encoded phenylalanine. The earlier analysis of fewer than 750 of the donors excluded sequences that lacked an unambiguous match to a single V gene segment. In an earlier analysis of several hundred of the donors, V segments were called functional above 56.7% productive rearrangements and were called segregating when the between-donor standard deviation exceeded 5%. To diagnose cytomegalovirus status from the catalog of TCR beta chain sequences, a statistical classification framework was built. A later analysis assigned V and J genes by comparing TCR nucleotide sequences with IMGT/GENE-DB human TR gene sequences. Using the TCRdist pipeline, a later analysis assigned CDR3 sequences along with most-parsimonious VDJ recombination scenarios. In a later analysis, every TCR beta chain was defined by the combination of its CDR3 amino acid sequence and its V-gene family, and reads without a unique V-gene family were dropped. In a later analysis, several hundred highly shared, low-generation-probability nucleotide sequences were removed to address suspected cross-contamination and a sequencing artifact. For each public chain, a later analysis derived a clonal expansion index from normalized ranks of inferred template counts within each repertoire. A later analysis computed generation probabilities with a VDJ recombination model fitted to out-of-frame rearrangements, and checked the results against IGoR. In a later analysis, TCR-TCR, TCR-HLA and TCR-CMV co-occurrence was scored with hypergeometric tests, and a repertoire-size bias correction was applied to TCR pairs. To estimate false discovery rates, a later analysis permuted the HLA or CMV assignments 20 times. In a later analysis, co-occurring TCRs were grouped using DBSCAN, and TCRdist sequence similarity was added for clustering within HLA-allele-positive subsets. For co-occurrence clustering, repertoires with fewer than 30,000 or more than 120,000 public chains were excluded, along with 5 or 6 repertoires with anomalous nucleotide sharing. This immuneACCESS table, as held by TCRdb, lists in-frame sequences with V and J called but not all clones. Of the missing ones, under half trace to an unresolved V gene in checked studies; the others have no known cause. V and J calls and clone size are those listed in that table; D and trimming were worked out from the DNA. This sample has 120,000 or so clones in its table, and 80% of those were observed once. The ten largest clones take up about 10% of the sample.

As for this clone: There is no known antigen for this receptor. No base quality information exists; no much larger clone differs at one position.

In total, approximately 690 healthy bone marrow donors made up the cohort. At the time of sampling, every cohort member was nominally healthy, though immune exposures that went unrecorded were likely present. The donor tested CMV seropositive and was one of the 289 seropositive cohort members. A peripheral blood sample was collected from each donor, and TCR beta sequencing was performed on peripheral blood mononuclear cells. Genomic DNA extraction from the blood cell samples was performed with the Qiagen DNeasy Blood Extraction Kit. The TCR originated in a female donor in good health and CMV-seropositive. What was sequenced was PBMCs.

CDR3 protein: CASSIWSRGQETQYF. The bases are TGTGCCAGTAGTATATGGTCCAGGGGGCAAGAGACCCAGTACTTC. Recombination connected TRBV19 to TRBJ2-5; 7 bases in the middle match TRBD1. Sequences LNHDA (CDR1) and SQIVND (CDR2) are obtained from the germline V gene (reference sequence). Reading from cysteine to phenylalanine, the CDR3 counts 15 amino acids. Kept here is only the CDR3 DNA, which spans 45 bases and is read in frame from base 1. Ends trimmed: V by 2 bases, J by 2 bases; bases unmatched to a gene: 5. The CDR3 plus the reference TRBV19 and TRBJ2-5 genes for the other parts give the full variable domain: DGGITQSPKYLFRKEGQNVTLSCEQNLNHDAMYWYRQDPGQGLRLIYYSQIVNDFQKGDIAEGYSVSREKKESFPLTVTSAQKNPTAFYLCASSIWSRGQETQYFGPGTRLLVL.